One sample yielded the 20 T cell receptor beta chains listed below, sequenced in a study of OX40 agonist ivuxolimab in advanced cancers. TCRdb keeps only in-frame clones here, not all; method: immunoSEQ multiplex PCR. The table includes about 100,000 clones, about 91% detected once. This specimen consisted of CD4+ or CD8+ T cells sorted from blood, obtained in a trial of the OX40 agonist ivuxolimab. These receptors were collected from an adult with an advanced solid tumor such as melanoma, head and neck, liver or kidney cancer.

The gene calls are TRBV18 and TRBJ2-7; 7 nucleotides align to TRBD1. CDR1 is KGHSH and CDR2 is LQKENI in the germline V gene. The CDR3 has 13 residues. Trimming took 6 bases from V and 3 from J; bases not matched to a gene: 5. CDR3 sequence reads: CASSPGGHYEQYF. For the CDR3, the DNA is TGTGCCAGCTCCCCAGGGGGTCACTACGAGCAGTACTTC.

The V and J genes are TRBV5-1 and TRBJ1-5; D is uncertain. V lost 0 bases and J lost 5, with 6 bases in between. The CDR3 is made up of 13 amino acids. Germline-derived CDR1 and CDR2 are SGHRS and YFSETQ. The CDR3 sequence: CASSLDSYQPQHF. CDR3 DNA sequence: TGCGCCAGCAGCTTGGACAGCTATCAGCCCCAGCATTTT.

V and J are TRBV15 and TRBJ2-1; 8 bases agree with TRBD2. With 8 bases clipped from V and 0 bases from J, the junction kept 3 bases outside the gene matches. The CDR3 totals 14 residues. In germline, CDR1 is LNHNV, CDR2 YYDKDF (reference sequence). The CDR3, as DNA: TGTGCCACCCGGACTAGCAGCTCCTACAATGAGCAGTTCTTC. Translated: CATRTSSSYNEQFF.

The chain has TRBV18 and TRBJ2-7, with 9 bases matching TRBD1. From germline, CDR1 is KGHSH and CDR2 LQKENI. The CDR3 extends over 12 amino acids. With V trimmed by 6 bases and J by 6 bases, 3 bases remained unmatched. This CDR3 is CASSPGQGEQYF. CDR3 DNA: TGTGCCAGCTCGCCGGGACAGGGCGAGCAGTACTTC.

Concerning this clone: At one end, the junction sequence differs from germline, possibly due to a read error. The chain has TRBV7-7 and TRBJ1-1; D call uncertain. CDR1 SSHAT and CDR2 FNYEAQ come from the germline V gene (reference sequence). The CDR3 consists of 14 residues. The CDR3: CASSLVRRYTEAFF. Here the CDR3 DNA reads TGTGCTAGCAGCTTAGTTAGGAGGTACACTGAAGCTTTCTTT.

The rearrangement uses TRBV29-1 and TRBJ2-2; TRBD1 aligns across 8 bases. The CDR3 is 15 amino acids. The J segment lost 4 bases and the V segment lost 4 bases, leaving 8 bases of the junction unmatched. Germline V CDR1 and CDR2: SQVTM, ANQGSEA. CDR3 amino acids: CSVGSRQGSTGELFF. The CDR3 DNA is TGCAGCGTTGGTTCCCGACAGGGGAGCACCGGGGAGCTGTTTTTT.

CDR3 bases: TGTGCCACCAGCAGAGGCGGTATACAGGGGGCTTCTGGAAACACCATATATTTT. Its translation: CATSRGGIQGASGNTIYF. This chain connects TRBV15 to TRBJ1-3, with 9 bases lining up with TRBD1. The CDR3 has 18 amino acids. Trimming cost V 1 base and J 1 base; bases outside gene matches: 8. Germline CDR1 reads LNHNV; CDR2 reads YYDKDF (reference sequence).

The rearrangement joins TRBV18 to TRBJ1-1, with D uncertain. Germline assignment: CDR1 KGHSH and CDR2 LQKENI. CDR3 length: 16 residues. Deletions cut 1 base from V and 1 base from J, with 13 bases between. CDR3 nucleotides: TGTGCCAGCTCACCACAGCAGGCGGCGCAGAACACTGAAGCTTTCTTT. This translates into CASSPQQAAQNTEAFF.

The chain recombines TRBV7-6 with TRBJ2-2; D may be TRBD1 or TRBD2 (5 bases each). CDR3 length: 15 amino acids. V was cut by 1 base and J by 2 bases, with 8 bases left in between. In germline, CDR1 is SGHVS, CDR2 FNYEAQ. CDR3 DNA sequence: TGTGCCAGCAGCTTAGTTCGGGGCAACACCGGGGAGCTGTTTTTT. Translated, it gives CASSLVRGNTGELFF.

This chain connects TRBV19 to TRBJ2-1; TRBD2 matches 7 bases. CDR3 length: 16 amino acids. Germline loops: CDR1 LNHDA, CDR2 SQIVND (reference sequence). V shed 3 bases, J shed 2 bases, and the junction held 7 bases outside the gene matches. This CDR3 is CASSIVRGRAYNEQFF. The CDR3 DNA follows: TGTGCCAGTAGTATCGTGCGCGGGAGAGCCTACAATGAGCAGTTCTTC.

The rearrangement uses TRBV27 and TRBJ2-7, with D tentatively TRBD2 (8 bases). Trimming removed 5 bases at V and 1 base at J, with 27 bases between. The V gene's germline CDR1 is MNHEY and CDR2 SMNVEV (reference sequence). CDR3 length equals 19 residues. CDR3 sequence: CASSDKGQKSSGMSYEQYF. The CDR3 region has the DNA TGTGCCAGCAGTGATAAGGGACAGAAAAGTAGCGGGATGTCCTACGAGCAGTACTTC.

This chain uses TRBV20-1 with TRBJ2-7; no clear D. Trimming left V 3 bases short and J 3 bases short, with 6 bases between. CDR1 and CDR2 from the germline V gene are DFQATT and SNEGSKA (reference sequence). This CDR3 has 11 amino acids. The CDR3: CSASFGYEQYF. The DNA of the CDR3 is TGCAGTGCTAGTTTCGGCTACGAGCAGTACTTC.

The rearrangement links TRBV7-3 to TRBJ2-5; a possible D gene is TRBD2 (5 bases). CDR1 and CDR2 from the germline V gene are SGHTA and FQGTGA. CDR3 size: 15 residues. The V end lost 3 bases, the J end lost 3 bases, and 14 bases lay between the germline ends. The CDR3 DNA sequence: TGTGCCAGCAGCTTTCGCGGGTTTCATGAAGAGACCCAGTACTTC. Translating it yields CASSFRGFHEETQYF.

The chain joins TRBV27 to TRBJ2-3, with 8 bases aligning to TRBD1. Unmatched junction bases numbered 3, after V lost 7 bases and J lost 0 bases. The CDR3 contains 14 residues. Germline lookup yields CDR1 MNHEY and CDR2 SMNVEV (reference sequence). The CDR3 DNA is TGTGCCAGCAAAAGACAGGGGAGCACAGATACGCAGTATTTT. Translated, it gives CASKRQGSTDTQYF.

The J gene is TRBJ2-5, the V gene TRBV5-1, with D unresolved. Trimming took 4 bases from V and 1 from J, leaving 8 bases between them. The CDR3 is made up of 13 amino acids. Germline CDR1 SGHRS, CDR2 YFSETQ. CDR3 region: CASSQTFQETQYF. The CDR3, as DNA: TGCGCCAGCAGCCAAACCTTCCAAGAGACCCAGTACTTC.

This chain uses TRBV6-5 with TRBJ2-7, with D possibly matching TRBD1 (5 bases). The CDR3 spans 13 residues. Germline lookup yields CDR1 MNHEY and CDR2 SVGAGI. Trimming took 5 bases from V and 2 from J, leaving 10 bases between them. DNA of the CDR3: TGTGCCAGCAGTCAGGGTATGGCCTACGAGCAGTACTTC. Translation gives CASSQGMAYEQYF.

This clone has a single count. This sequence joins TRBV7-2 and TRBJ2-7, with TRBD2 matching 9 bases. CDR3 length equals 16 residues. Looked up from germline, CDR1 is SGHTA and CDR2 is FQGNSA. J lost 4 bases, V lost 5 bases, and 12 bases had no gene match. The CDR3 DNA follows: TGTGCCAGCAGCCTAGTGGGGCGGGAGGGCCCTTACGAGCAGTACTTC. Translation: CASSLVGREGPYEQYF.

V usage is TRBV5-1 and J usage is TRBJ1-2, with D perhaps TRBD1 (6 bases). V was shortened by 4 bases and J by 6 bases, with 13 bases between the two germline ends. The length of the CDR3 is 13 residues. The germline CDR1 and CDR2 sequences are SGHRS and YFSETQ. The CDR3 nucleotides are TGCGCCAGCAGCCAAACAGGGTCGGATGGCTACACCTTC. Its protein product is CASSQTGSDGYTF.

This sequence joins TRBV4-1 and TRBJ2-3; 7 bases fit TRBD1. Germline CDR1 is MGHRA and CDR2 is YSYEKL. After removal of 1 base from V and 1 base from J, the junction contained 8 bases not matched to a gene. CDR3 size: 17 residues. CDR3 amino acids: CASSQAFTGAGTDTQYF. The CDR3 coding sequence is TGCGCCAGCAGCCAAGCATTCACAGGGGCTGGCACAGATACGCAGTATTTT.

In DNA, the CDR3 is TGTGCCAGCAGCTTCCCCGGCGGGACAAACTCTGGAAACACCATATATTTT. This sequence encodes CASSFPGGTNSGNTIYF. This chain uses TRBV7-9 with TRBJ1-3; maybe TRBD1 (6 bases). The CDR3 loop spans 17 amino acids. Germline values: CDR1 SEHNR, CDR2 FQNEAQ (reference sequence). Deletions cut 3 bases from V and 0 bases from J, with 15 bases between.